This TCR beta chain came from a study of T cell responses to AZD1222 COVID-19 vaccine. Study-wide results and limits: Spike-specific TCR breadth and depth rose after two AZD1222 doses.

About this clone: Its antigen is unknown.

Data came from immunoSEQ multiplex PCR; TCRdb stores just in-frame clones and leaves some out. Of about 200,000 clones in the sample, 92% were seen once. CDR1 and CDR2 (germline): SGDLS, YYNGEE. This CDR3 is 16 amino acids long. J lost 6 bases, V lost 2 bases, and 6 bases had no gene match. This sequence joins TRBV9 and TRBJ2-2; 11 bases match TRBD2. The TCR originated in an adult in good health. The sequencing used peripheral blood, collected on day 0 of AZD1222 vaccination. DNA for the CDR3: TGTGCCAGCAGCGTGACTAGCGGGGCCGAGGCCGGGGAGCTGTTTTTT. Its translation is CASSVTSGAEAGELFF. The full variable domain, in which reference TRBV9 and TRBJ2-2 provide the parts outside the CDR3, is DSGVTQTPKHLITATGQRVTLRCSPRSGDLSVYWYQQSLDQGLQFLIQYYNGEERAKGNILERFSAQQFPDLHSELNLSSLELGDSALYFCASSVTSGAEAGELFFGEGSRLTVL.